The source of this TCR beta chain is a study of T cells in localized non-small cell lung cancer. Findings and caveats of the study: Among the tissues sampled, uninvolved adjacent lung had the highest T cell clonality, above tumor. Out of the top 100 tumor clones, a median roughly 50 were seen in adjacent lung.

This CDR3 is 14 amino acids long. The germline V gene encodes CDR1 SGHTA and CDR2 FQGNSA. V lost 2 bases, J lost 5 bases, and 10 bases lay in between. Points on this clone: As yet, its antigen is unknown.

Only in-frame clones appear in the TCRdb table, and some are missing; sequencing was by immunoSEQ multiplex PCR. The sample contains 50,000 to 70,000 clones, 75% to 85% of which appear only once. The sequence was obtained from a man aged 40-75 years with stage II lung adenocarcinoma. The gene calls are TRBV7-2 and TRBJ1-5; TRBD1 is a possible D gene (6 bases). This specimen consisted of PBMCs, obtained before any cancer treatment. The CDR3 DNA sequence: TGTGCCAGCAGCTTAAAACAGGGACATCAGCCCCAGCATTTT. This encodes CASSLKQGHQPQHF.